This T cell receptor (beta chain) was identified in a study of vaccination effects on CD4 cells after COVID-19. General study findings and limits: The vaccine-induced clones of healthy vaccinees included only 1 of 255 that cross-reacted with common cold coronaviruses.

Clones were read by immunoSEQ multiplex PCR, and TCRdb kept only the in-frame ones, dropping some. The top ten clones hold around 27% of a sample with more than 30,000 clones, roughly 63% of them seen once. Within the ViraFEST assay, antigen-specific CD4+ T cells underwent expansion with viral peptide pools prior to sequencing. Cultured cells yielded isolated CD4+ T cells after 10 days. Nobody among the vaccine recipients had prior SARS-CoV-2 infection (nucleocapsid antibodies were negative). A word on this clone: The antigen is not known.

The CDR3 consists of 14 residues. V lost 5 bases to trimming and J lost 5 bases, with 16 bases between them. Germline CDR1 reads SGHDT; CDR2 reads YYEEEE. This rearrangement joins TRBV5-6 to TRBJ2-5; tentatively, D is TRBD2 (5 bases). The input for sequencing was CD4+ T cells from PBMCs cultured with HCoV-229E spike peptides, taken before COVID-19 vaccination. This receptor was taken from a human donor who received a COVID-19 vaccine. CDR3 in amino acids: CASRGRGRGETQYF. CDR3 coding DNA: TGTGCCAGCAGGGGCCGTGGCAGAGGGGAGACCCAGTACTTC.